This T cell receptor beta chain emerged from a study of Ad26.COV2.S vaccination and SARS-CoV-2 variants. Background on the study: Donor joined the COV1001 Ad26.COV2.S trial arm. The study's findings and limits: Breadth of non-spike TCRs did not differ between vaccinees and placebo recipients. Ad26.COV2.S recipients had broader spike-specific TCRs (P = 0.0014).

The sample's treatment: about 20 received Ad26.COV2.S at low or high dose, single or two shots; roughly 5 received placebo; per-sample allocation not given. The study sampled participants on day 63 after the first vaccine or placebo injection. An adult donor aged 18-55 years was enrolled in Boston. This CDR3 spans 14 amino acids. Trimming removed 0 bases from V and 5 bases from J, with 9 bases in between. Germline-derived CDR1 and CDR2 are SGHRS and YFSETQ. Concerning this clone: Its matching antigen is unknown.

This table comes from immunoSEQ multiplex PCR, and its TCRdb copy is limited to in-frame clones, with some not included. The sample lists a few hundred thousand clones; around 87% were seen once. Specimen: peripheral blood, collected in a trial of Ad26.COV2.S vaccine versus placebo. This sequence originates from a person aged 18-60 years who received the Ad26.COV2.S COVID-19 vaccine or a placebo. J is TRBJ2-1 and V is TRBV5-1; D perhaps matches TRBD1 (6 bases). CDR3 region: CASSLAGVNNEQFF. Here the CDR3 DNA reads TGCGCCAGCAGCTTGGCAGGGGTGAACAATGAGCAGTTCTTC.